This T cell receptor (beta chain) emerged from a study of blood T cell repertoires in COVID-19. Study at large: The samples span acute and convalescent COVID-19 from the United States, Italy and Spain. The analysed material was cDNA or gDNA that came from T cells, B-cell-depleted T cells, or PBMCs.

There are 14 residues in the CDR3. Germline V lookup: CDR1 ENHRY, CDR2 SYGVKD. V dropped 4 bases and J dropped 2 bases, with 10 bases sitting between them. Sequencing was performed with immunoSEQ multiplex PCR; in TCRdb, only in-frame clones are kept and a portion is missing. Among around 47,000 clones listed, 87% were seen once. The rearrangement joins TRBV10-3 to TRBJ2-3; D may be TRBD2 (6 bases). The specimen sequenced was peripheral blood. This receptor was identified in a woman older than 75 in a cohort sampled during active or convalescent COVID-19. Here the CDR3 reads CAISGGALTDTQYF. DNA for the CDR3: TGTGCCATCAGTGGCGGGGCTCTCACAGATACGCAGTATTTT.